This T cell receptor (beta chain) was obtained from a study of T cells in Graves' hyperthyroidism and ophthalmopathy (dated by TCRdb to between 2018 and 2021). Concerning the study at large: Peripheral blood samples were taken at initial diagnosis, before any treatment was given. TCR Vbeta CDR3 sequencing of approximately 140 peripheral blood samples (about 45 ophthalmopathy, some 75 hyperthyroidism and around 17 progressor patients) is reported in the paper. A discovery cohort of about a hundred patients, about 43 with Graves' ophthalmopathy and about 58 with stable Graves' hyperthyroidism, was used to find distinguishing TCR V-J signatures. The roughly 90 discovery patients were divided at random into training and test sets in a 7:3 ratio. After sampling, hyperthyroidism patients received methimazole starting at 30 mg daily, and ophthalmopathy patients received high-dose intravenous methylprednisolone. Thyroid tissue and blood T-cell repertoires from roughly six Graves' hyperthyroidism patients were also compared in the study. Prospective prediction of ophthalmopathy was tested in an independent validation cohort consisting of under 20 hyperthyroidism patients and 15 or so patients who later progressed to ophthalmopathy. Overall study results and their limits: In validation, the model predicted progression to ophthalmopathy with approximately 69% sensitivity and about 72% specificity, a median of approximately 6.7 months before onset. In cross-validation, a model built on a 13 V-J signature told ophthalmopathy apart from stable hyperthyroidism with 87.88% sensitivity and around 81% specificity, and in testing the same model reached 80%/75%. Sample size was not statistically predetermined, and blinding of investigators to group allocation was not performed. Most expanded thyroid clonotypes (frequency above 0.001) were also found in blood, which suggests that blood repertoires may mirror thyroid immune responses.

Ophthalmopathy patients had moderately to severely active disease, Clinical Activity Score of at least 3, NOSPECS grade of at least 4, and duration under 3 months. Any patient with an uncontrolled infection, another autoimmune disease, pregnancy or lactation was excluded. Clinical symptoms, serum thyroxine and TRAb, thyroid ultrasound, and orbital computed tomography formed the basis for the diagnoses. Ficoll-Paque density gradient centrifugation was used to isolate PBMCs from around 9.1 ml of fresh peripheral blood. Total RNA was extracted using Trizol reagent, and RNA quality was assessed on an Agilent 2100 Bioanalyzer. This clonotype was recorded many times. The specificity of this receptor is unknown. Base qualities were left out, and no much larger clone turns up one base away. Amplification of TCR beta CDR3 regions was carried out from RNA transcripts. The TCR CDR3 was subjected to a first round of RT-PCR using the HTBI primer set and the Qiagen OneStep RT-PCR kit. The libraries were constructed in a second round of multiplex PCR and then size-selected and purified. The libraries were sequenced on an Illumina HiSeq2000 using paired-end 100 bp reads. Regarding the original processing steps: Raw data were processed with SOAPnuke, discarding reads with adapters, uncalled bases, mean Phred below 15, or no exact constant-primer or identifier match. High-quality paired reads were merged with COPE v1.2.5, and unique nucleotide sequences were defined as clonotypes. MiTCR v1.1 was used to align clonotypes to the IMGT TRBV, TRBD and TRBJ reference segments. The analysis was restricted to V-J combinations with a frequency above 0.0001, which together covered 99% to 99.2% of the repertoires. The TCS score was defined as F50 (clonal expansion) divided by E x V (chaos), with BLOSUM62-based TCRdist calculated between CDR3 peptides within each V-J. Welch's t-statistics and random forest reduced fewer than 600 V-J features to about 13, which were used in a naive Bayes classifier (R e1071). In-frame beta chains were kept once TCRdb had trimmed the public reads at Q25 with fastp and called clones with MiXCR. Rows with a matching CDR3 protein are joined into one entry that keeps the most common DNA and genes. In this record, the V and J calls reflect TCRdb's handling and not the investigators' own analysis. This sample lists roughly 240,000 distinct CDR3 sequences; more than 20% were detected once. The ten largest clones take up roughly 40% of the sample.

Looking up the germline V gene yields CDR1 MDHEN and CDR2 SYDVKM. CDR3 length: 16 amino acids, cysteine to phenylalanine. Just the 48-base CDR3 DNA is kept, in frame starting at base 1. V trim: 3 bases; J trim: 7 bases; unmatched bases: 11. The TCR originated in a woman aged 35 to 49 with Graves' ophthalmopathy. The material sequenced was blood. The chain links TRBV28 with TRBJ1-5; 8 bases in the middle match TRBD1. CDR3 sequence: CASSLAGTGFGQPQHF. At the DNA level, the sequence is TGTGCCAGCAGTTTGGCCGGGACAGGCTTCGGGCAGCCCCAGCATTTT.